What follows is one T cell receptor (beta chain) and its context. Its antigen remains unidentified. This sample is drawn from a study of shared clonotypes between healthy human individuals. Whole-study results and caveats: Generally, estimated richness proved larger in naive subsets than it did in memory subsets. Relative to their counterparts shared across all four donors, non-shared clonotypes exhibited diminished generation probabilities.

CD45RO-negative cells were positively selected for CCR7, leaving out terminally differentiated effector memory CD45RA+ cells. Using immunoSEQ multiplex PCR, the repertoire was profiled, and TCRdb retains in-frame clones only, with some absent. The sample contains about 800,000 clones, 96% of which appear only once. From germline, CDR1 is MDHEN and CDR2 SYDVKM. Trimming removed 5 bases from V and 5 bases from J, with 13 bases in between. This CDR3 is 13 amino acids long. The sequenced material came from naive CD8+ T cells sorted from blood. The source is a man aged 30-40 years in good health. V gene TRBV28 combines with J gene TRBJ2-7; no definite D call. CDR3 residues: CASSPQAAHEQYF. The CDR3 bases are TGTGCCAGCAGTCCGCAGGCGGCCCACGAGCAGTACTTC.